This T cell receptor beta chain was retrieved from a study of immune evolution from preneoplasia to lung adenocarcinoma. CDR3 length equals 14 residues. V lost 5 bases and J lost 4, with 12 bases in between. Looked up from germline, CDR1 is SGHVS and CDR2 is FQNEAQ. Regarding this clone: Its antigen is not known.

Sequencing used immunoSEQ multiplex PCR; TCRdb keeps in-frame clones, though not all of them. The profile shows over 7,000 clones, 79% of them singletons. Whole-study results and caveats: Later-stage lesions appeared to have more T cells, more diversity, less clonality.

What was sequenced was FFPE invasive lung adenocarcinoma tissue. This receptor was identified in a person in their 40s with lung adenocarcinoma. The chain links TRBV7-8 to TRBJ1-3; TRBD1 might be the D (5 bases). CDR3 protein: CASSHGASGNTIYF. The CDR3 DNA is TGTGCCAGCAGCCATGGGGCCTCCGGAAACACCATATATTTT.